The 31 T cell receptor beta chains listed next were all sequenced from one sample in a study of blood T cell repertoires in COVID-19. Here immunoSEQ multiplex PCR was the method, and the copy in TCRdb shows in-frame clones only, minus some. The sample shows roughly 120,000 clones, 70% to 80% of them seen only once. The source material was peripheral blood. The origin of the receptors is a woman aged 55-69 years with acute or convalescent COVID-19.

V and J are TRBV7-6 and TRBJ1-1; TRBD1 agrees at 9 bases. Germline CDR1 reads SGHVS; CDR2 reads FNYEAQ. The CDR3 sequence is 15 residues long. Trimming took 5 bases from V and 4 from J; bases not matched to a gene: 8. In DNA form, the CDR3 reads TGTGCCAGCAGCCATTCACAGGGGGCGCGCACTGAAGCTTTCTTT. Translation: CASSHSQGARTEAFF.

The chain's CDR3 is CASSEVANSPLHF. CDR3 nucleotide sequence: TGTGCCAGCAGTGAAGTAGCGAATTCACCCCTCCACTTT. The chain uses TRBV2 and TRBJ1-6, with D hard to call. The CDR3 loop spans 13 amino acids. Germline V lookup: CDR1 SNHLY, CDR2 FYNNEI. V was pared by 1 base and J by 7 bases, with 5 bases between.

This clone was detected a few times. J is TRBJ1-1 and V is TRBV5-4, with 10 bases identical to TRBD1. The CDR3 length is 17 residues. V was clipped by 0 bases and J by 2 bases; unmatched bases: 7. CDR1 and CDR2 from the germline V gene are SGHNT and YYREEE (reference sequence). This CDR3 reads CASSLGGTGAGNTEAFF. CDR3 in DNA: TGTGCCAGCAGCTTGGGGGGGACAGGGGCGGGCAACACTGAAGCTTTCTTT.

This chain links TRBV7-9 with TRBJ1-1, with D unclear. This CDR3 spans 17 amino acids. Trimming took off 1 base at V and 1 base at J, with 16 bases between the two ends. From germline, CDR1 is SEHNR and CDR2 FQNEAQ (reference sequence). Here the CDR3 DNA reads TGTGCCAGCAGCTTAGATTCTTCGGGGTTGGCGAACACTGAAGCTTTCTTT. It encodes CASSLDSSGLANTEAFF. Variable domain in full (rest from reference TRBV7-9 and TRBJ1-1): DTGVSQNPRHKITKRGQNVTFRCDPISEHNRLYWYRQTLGQGPEFLTYFQNEAQLEKSRLLSDRFSAERPKGSFSTLEIQRTEQGDSAMYLCASSLDSSGLANTEAFFGQGTRLTVV.

The chain employs TRBV7-2 and TRBJ1-5; no definite D call. The V end was cut by 4 bases, the J end by 0 bases, with 10 bases between. Germline V CDR1 and CDR2: SGHTA, FQGNSA. The CDR3 consists of 15 residues. CDR3 residues: CASSSSPNSNQPQHF. CDR3 coding DNA: TGTGCCAGCAGCTCGAGCCCAAATAGCAATCAGCCCCAGCATTTT.

The chain joins TRBV3-1 (or the pseudogene TRBV3-2) to TRBJ2-1; 10 positions match TRBD2. Germline V gene data show CDR1 as LGHDT and CDR2 as YNNKEL (reference sequence). This CDR3 region has 18 residues. V lost 0 bases, J lost 4 bases, and 9 bases stayed unmatched. CDR3 residues: CASSQDKWTSGTYNEQFF. The CDR3 region has the DNA TGTGCCAGCAGCCAAGATAAGTGGACTAGCGGTACATACAATGAGCAGTTCTTC.

The chain joins TRBV29-1 to TRBJ2-3, with D possibly TRBD2 on 6 matching bases. Germline V CDR1 and CDR2: SQVTM, ANQGSEA. V gave up 5 bases and J gave up 0 bases, with 15 bases separating them. This CDR3 is 15 amino acids long. CDR3 region: CSVLGAGPSTDTQYF. In DNA form, the CDR3 reads TGCAGCGTTTTAGGCGCGGGACCTAGCACAGATACGCAGTATTTT.

The CDR3 nucleotides read TGTGCCAGCAGCCCCCGGGGGGGGCGAGAGACCCAGTACTTC. It translates to CASSPRGGRETQYF. The chain couples TRBV7-6 to TRBJ2-5; 8 bases match TRBD2. CDR3 length: 14 residues. CDR1 and CDR2 from the germline V gene are SGHVS and FNYEAQ. Trimming cost V 5 bases and J 4 bases; bases outside gene matches: 6.

This clone was seen a handful of times. The V call is TRBV9, the J call TRBJ2-7; 7 nucleotides align to TRBD1. V lost 1 base to trimming and J lost 7 bases; unmatched junction nucleotides: 5. The length of the CDR3 is 13 residues. Germline V gene data show CDR1 as SGDLS and CDR2 as YYNGEE. The DNA for the CDR3 is TGTGCCAGCAGCGTAAGGCAGGGGGAAGAGCAGTACTTC. Translated: CASSVRQGEEQYF.

The V and J genes are TRBV6-2 or TRBV6-3 and TRBJ2-2; no reliable D call. Germline CDR1 is MNHEY and CDR2 is SVGEGT. CDR3 size: 13 residues. V shed 2 bases and J shed 6 bases, with 7 bases lying between them. The CDR3 DNA is TGTGCCAGCAGTTACCAACGGGCCGGGGAGCTGTTTTTT. Encoded protein: CASSYQRAGELFF.

The chain uses TRBV18 and TRBJ2-1, with 16 bases identical to TRBD2. The CDR3 has 21 residues. V lost 2 bases and J lost 2; bases outside the gene matches: 12. From germline, CDR1 is KGHSH and CDR2 LQKENI. CDR3 coding DNA: TGTGCCAGCTCACCAGAGGGAAGATCAGGGACTAGCGGGGGGGCCTACAATGAGCAGTTCTTC. It translates to CASSPEGRSGTSGGAYNEQFF.

The chain combines TRBV20-1 with TRBJ1-2; the D is unclear. Germline values: CDR1 DFQATT, CDR2 SNEGSKA (reference sequence). V was pared by 4 bases and J by 4 bases, with 4 bases between. The CDR3 contains 10 residues. The DNA for the CDR3 is TGCAGTGCTACCAGCTATGGCTACACCTTC. Translated, it gives CSATSYGYTF.

This clone was detected a few times. The rearrangement joins TRBV30 to TRBJ1-2, with 11 bases aligning to TRBD1. This CDR3 has 14 residues. V trimming: 5 bases; J trimming: 4 bases; junction bases outside the gene matches: 6. Per germline, CDR1 GTSNPN and CDR2 SVGIG (reference sequence). The CDR3 DNA sequence: TGTGCCTGGGGGGACAGGGGGGATATCTATGGCTACACCTTC. Translating it yields CAWGDRGDIYGYTF.

This clone was counted a few times. The chain links TRBV7-6 to TRBJ2-7, with no clear D. Germline V lookup: CDR1 SGHVS, CDR2 FNYEAQ. The CDR3 spans 14 residues. Trimming removed 9 bases at V and 2 bases at J, with 17 bases between. CDR3 residues: CARGFGRRAYEQYF. CDR3 coding DNA: TGTGCCAGAGGATTTGGGCGTAGAGCCTACGAGCAGTACTTC.

The V call is TRBV9, the J call TRBJ1-3, with a possible D match to TRBD1 (5 bases). CDR1 is SGDLS and CDR2 is YYNGEE in the germline V gene. The CDR3 totals 16 residues. Trimming took 2 bases from V and 1 from J, leaving 13 bases between them. The CDR3 sequence is CASSVGGQPSGNTIYF. In DNA form, the CDR3 reads TGTGCCAGCAGCGTGGGAGGACAACCGTCTGGAAACACCATATATTTT. Combining the CDR3 with reference TRBV9 and TRBJ1-3 gives the whole variable domain DSGVTQTPKHLITATGQRVTLRCSPRSGDLSVYWYQQSLDQGLQFLIQYYNGEERAKGNILERFSAQQFPDLHSELNLSSLELGDSALYFCASSVGGQPSGNTIYFGEGSWLTVV.

The chain recombines TRBV3-1 (or the pseudogene TRBV3-2) with TRBJ2-1; 12 bases map to TRBD2. Germline values: CDR1 LGHDT, CDR2 YNNKEL (reference sequence). With 4 bases clipped from V and 4 bases from J, the junction kept 2 bases outside the gene matches. The CDR3 length is 15 residues. The CDR3 DNA follows: TGTGCCAGCAGCCTGACTAGCGGGGGATACAATGAGCAGTTCTTC. As protein: CASSLTSGGYNEQFF.

This clone was observed once. The chain couples TRBV6-5 to TRBJ1-1; weak D call: TRBD1 (5 bases). Germline CDR1 MNHEY, CDR2 SVGAGI. There are 13 residues in the CDR3. V was cut by 5 bases and J by 6 bases, with 13 bases left in between. The CDR3 here is CASSRNRDSEAFF. In DNA form, the CDR3 reads TGTGCCAGCAGTAGAAACCGGGACTCTGAAGCTTTCTTT.

This clone has only a few counts. V and J are TRBV7-9 and TRBJ2-2; weak D call: TRBD1 (5 bases). The germline V gene encodes CDR1 SEHNR and CDR2 FQNEAQ (reference sequence). The length of the CDR3 is 16 residues. Deletions cut 1 base from V and 0 bases from J, with 9 bases between. CDR3 residues: CASSLVRQSNTGELFF. The CDR3 bases are TGTGCCAGCAGCTTAGTCCGACAGTCGAACACCGGGGAGCTGTTTTTT.

The chain uses TRBV14 and TRBJ2-7, with D perhaps TRBD2 (5 bases). The CDR3 is made up of 11 amino acids. V was clipped by 1 base and J by 13 bases, with 11 bases between them. The germline V gene encodes CDR1 SGHDN and CDR2 FVKESK. The CDR3 reads CASSQGAGIYF. The CDR3 DNA reads as TGTGCCAGCAGCCAAGGGGCCGGGATATACTTC.

The V call is TRBV24-1, the J call TRBJ2-2, with 9 nucleotides matching TRBD1. The CDR3 covers 16 residues. CDR1 and CDR2 (germline): KGHDR, SFDVKD. The ends lost 4 bases at V and 1 base at J; junction bases unmatched: 3. The DNA for the CDR3 is TGTGCCACCAGTGACCCGACAGGGGGGAACACCGGGGAGCTGTTTTTT. Encoded protein: CATSDPTGGNTGELFF.

CDR3 loop: CAWSPGQGQYSYNSPLHF. CDR3 sequence (DNA): TGTGCCTGGAGTCCGGGACAGGGACAATACTCCTATAATTCACCCCTCCACTTT. The chain carries TRBV30 and TRBJ1-6, with 9 bases matching TRBD1. The CDR3 loop spans 18 amino acids. Losses at the gene ends were 2 bases for V and 0 bases for J; bases not matched to a gene: 8. Germline values: CDR1 GTSNPN, CDR2 SVGIG (reference sequence).

The chain uses TRBV2 and TRBJ1-3; 7 nucleotides line up with TRBD1. Germline V lookup: CDR1 SNHLY, CDR2 FYNNEI. The CDR3 runs 14 residues. Losses at the gene ends were 4 bases for V and 0 bases for J; bases not matched to a gene: 0. CDR3 in amino acids: CASSAGGSGNTIYF. CDR3 sequence (DNA): TGTGCCAGCAGTGCAGGGGGCTCTGGAAACACCATATATTTT.

The chain has TRBV28 and TRBJ2-5; possible D gene TRBD2, 6 bases. The CDR3 runs 14 residues. V was trimmed by 6 bases and J by 7 bases, leaving 18 bases between them. Germline V CDR1 and CDR2: MDHEN, SYDVKM. The CDR3 sequence: CASSPPGSTPTQYF. The DNA for the CDR3 is TGTGCCAGCAGCCCCCCCGGGAGTACCCCGACCCAGTACTTC. The variable domain in full, with the rest retrieved from reference TRBV28 and TRBJ2-5, is DVKVTQSSRYLVKRTGEKVFLECVQDMDHENMFWYRQDPGLGLRLIYFSYDVKMKEKGDIPEGYSVSREKKERFSLILESASTNQTSMYLCASSPPGSTPTQYFGPGTRLLVL.

The chain combines TRBV15 with TRBJ2-1; D is possibly TRBD2 (7 bases). Germline-derived CDR1 and CDR2 are LNHNV and YYDKDF (reference sequence). The germline V and J ends were trimmed by 5 bases and 7 bases, with 15 bases remaining between them. The length of the CDR3 is 14 residues. CDR3: CATSESGTINEQFF. As DNA, the CDR3 is TGTGCCACCAGCGAAAGCGGGACAATTAATGAGCAGTTCTTC.

This chain links TRBV5-1 with TRBJ2-2, with a possible D match to TRBD1 (6 bases). Germline V lookup: CDR1 SGHRS, CDR2 YFSETQ. This CDR3 contains 16 residues. The germline V and J ends were trimmed by 0 bases and 6 bases, with 15 bases remaining between them. CDR3 nucleotides: TGCGCCAGCAGCTTGGTGCAGGGGTCAGGCTCCGGGGAGCTGTTTTTT. This gives the protein CASSLVQGSGSGELFF.

This clone was seen a handful of times. The chain carries TRBV6-4 and TRBJ1-2, with 9 bases lining up with TRBD1. Unmatched junction bases numbered 4, after V lost 3 bases and J lost 8 bases. This CDR3 is built from 13 residues. The germline V gene has CDR1 MRHNA and CDR2 SNTAGT. The DNA for the CDR3 is TGTGCCAGCAGTGAGCCTACAGGGGGCGGCTACACCTTC. Protein: CASSEPTGGGYTF.

The chain links TRBV28 to TRBJ2-7, with 10 bases matching TRBD1. CDR1 and CDR2 from the germline V gene are MDHEN and SYDVKM. CDR3 length: 14 amino acids. Trimming removed 0 bases from V and 5 bases from J; junction bases left unmatched: 1. The CDR3 nucleotides read TGTGCCAGCAGTTTATGGGGGACAGGGGACGAGCAGTACTTC. Protein: CASSLWGTGDEQYF. Full variable domain (outside the CDR3, taken from reference TRBV28 and TRBJ2-7): DVKVTQSSRYLVKRTGEKVFLECVQDMDHENMFWYRQDPGLGLRLIYFSYDVKMKEKGDIPEGYSVSREKKERFSLILESASTNQTSMYLCASSLWGTGDEQYFGPGTRLTVT.

V is TRBV7-2 and J is TRBJ2-5; TRBD1 matches at 7 bases. The CDR3 is 15 residues long. The germline gives CDR1 SGHTA, CDR2 FQGNSA. V gave up 4 bases and J gave up 5 bases; unmatched junction bases: 10. CDR3 sequence reads: CASSSPNRGLETQYF. The CDR3 nucleotides are TGTGCCAGCAGCTCACCAAACAGGGGCTTGGAGACCCAGTACTTC.

This clone showed up just a few times. The chain links TRBV5-4 to TRBJ2-1, with 9 nucleotides matching TRBD2. In germline, CDR1 is SGHNT, CDR2 YYREEE (reference sequence). The CDR3 runs 16 residues. V gave up 4 bases and J gave up 4 bases; unmatched junction bases: 9. The CDR3 sequence: CASSPGLAGKYNEQFF. CDR3 coding DNA: TGTGCCAGCAGCCCTGGGCTAGCGGGGAAATACAATGAGCAGTTCTTC.

This clone was seen a few times. The rearrangement links TRBV11-2 to TRBJ2-5, with 7 bases that match TRBD2. CDR1 is SGHAT and CDR2 is FQNNGV in the germline V gene. V was clipped by 1 base and J by 4 bases; unmatched bases: 9. The CDR3 extends over 16 amino acids. CDR3 coding DNA: TGTGCCAGCAGCTTAGGACCGAGCGGGGTAAGAGAGACCCAGTACTTC. Protein: CASSLGPSGVRETQYF. The variable domain in full, completed from reference TRBV11-2 and TRBJ2-5, reads EAGVAQSPRYKIIEKRQSVAFWCNPISGHATLYWYQQILGQGPKLLIQFQNNGVVDDSQLPKDRFSAERLKGVDSTLKIQPAKLEDSAVYLCASSLGPSGVRETQYFGPGTRLLVL.

This clone was observed a few times. This chain uses TRBV6-4 with TRBJ1-2; maybe TRBD1 (5 bases). CDR1 and CDR2 (germline): MRHNA, SNTAGT. Trimming removed 2 bases at V and 8 bases at J, with 9 bases between. This CDR3 comprises 12 residues. The CDR3 sequence: CASSDGAGGYTF. CDR3 DNA: TGTGCCAGCAGTGACGGGGCAGGAGGCTACACCTTC.